A single sample gave rise to the 2 T cell receptor beta chains below, sequenced in a study of Graves' ophthalmopathy and Graves' hyperthyroidism. The authors amplified TCR beta CDR3 regions from RNA transcripts. A first-round RT-PCR used HTBI primers, followed by a second-round multiplex PCR. TCRdb used MiXCR to reprocess the multiplex PCR reads, holding one entry per CDR3 protein. The table lists 450,000 to 600,000 distinct CDR3 sequences, roughly 39% of them singletons. Input material: peripheral blood or thyroid tissue (not recorded which). The source of these receptors is an adult man with Graves' hyperthyroidism.

The V and J genes are TRBV20-1 and TRBJ2-5; D may correspond to TRBD1 or TRBD2 (5 bases each). Deletions cut 6 bases from V and 6 bases from J, with 26 bases between. The CDR3 extends over 16 amino acids. Per germline, CDR1 DFQATT and CDR2 SNEGSKA (reference sequence). The CDR3 here is CSATSERGALGKTQYF. The CDR3 DNA reads as TGCAGTGCCACCAGTGAGAGGGGAGCACTTGGAAAGACCCAGTACTTC.

The rearrangement joins TRBV29-1 to TRBJ1-1; D perhaps matches TRBD1 (5 bases). The CDR3 is 16 residues long. Trimming cost V 0 bases and J 0 bases, with 14 bases left between them. Germline CDR1 is SQVTM and CDR2 is ANQGSEA. In nucleotides, the CDR3 is TGCAGCGTTGAAGATCGGGACCCCCTAATGAACACTGAAGCTTTCTTT. Translated, it gives CSVEDRDPLMNTEAFF. Full variable domain (missing parts from reference TRBV29-1 and TRBJ1-1): SAVISQKPSRDICQRGTSLTIQCQVDSQVTMMFWYRQQPGQSLTLIATANQGSEATYESGFVIDKFPISRPNLTFSTLTVSNMSPEDSSIYLCSVEDRDPLMNTEAFFGQGTRLTVV.